These 32 T cell receptor beta chains were all obtained from the same sample, sequenced in a study of T cells in women clearing cervical HPV infection. TCRdb's copy holds only in-frame clones and misses some; the assay was immunoSEQ multiplex PCR. The specimen's table records under 45,000 clones. The material sequenced was blood buffy coat. The receptors stem from a woman between 18 and 70 years old with a cervical HPV16 infection that either progressed to CIN3+ or cleared (not recorded which).

To note about this clone: The CDR3 end lies 3 residues beyond the end of the read and is filled in from the germline J gene. The chain recombines TRBV18 with TRBJ1-2; D unclear. Germline-derived CDR1 and CDR2 are KGHSH and LQKENI. There are 13 residues in the CDR3. CDR3 DNA (partial): TGTGCCAGCTCGGGCAGAAACACAGATACC. This translates into CASSGRNTDT. The full CDR3 protein is CASSGRNTDTYTF.

On this clone itself: The CDR3 end is not reached by the read, which stops 3 residues before it; the germline J gene fills it in. The genes are TRBV19 and TRBJ2-2; 7 bases align to TRBD1. The CDR3 runs 15 residues. Germline loops: CDR1 LNHDA, CDR2 SQIVND (reference sequence). The covered CDR3 bases are TGTGCCAGTAGTATTGGCGACAGGGTGGGAGAAAAG. This gives the protein CASSIGDRVGEK. In full, the CDR3 is CASSIGDRVGEKLFF.

A remark on this clone: The read ends 3 residues early relative to the CDR3; the germline J gene fills the gap. The chain has TRBV28 and TRBJ2-3; 8 positions match TRBD2. CDR3 size: 16 residues. From germline, CDR1 is MDHEN and CDR2 SYDVKM. Trimming removed 1 base from V and 7 bases from J; junction bases left unmatched: 10. The DNA read from the CDR3 is TGTGCCAGCAGTTTATCGGGGCGGCTAGCGGGTCATACG. Protein product: CASSLSGRLAGHT. The whole CDR3 sequence reads CASSLSGRLAGHTQYF. Filled out from reference TRBV28 and TRBJ2-3, the complete variable domain reads DVKVTQSSRYLVKRTGEKVFLECVQDMDHENMFWYRQDPGLGLRLIYFSYDVKMKEKGDIPEGYSVSREKKERFSLILESASTNQTSMYLCASSLSGRLAGHTQYFGPGTRLTVL.

A remark on this clone: With the read ending 3 residues before the CDR3 end, the germline J gene is used to fill in that end. The genes are TRBV7-9 and TRBJ2-3; weak D call: TRBD2 (6 bases). The CDR3 length is 13 residues. Germline V lookup: CDR1 SEHNR, CDR2 FQNEAQ (reference sequence). CDR3 DNA, as far as it was read: TGTGCCAGCAGCTCACCAGGGACTTCGGCG. Its translation is CASSSPGTSA. The complete CDR3 sequence is CASSSPGTSAQYF. Full variable domain (remainder filled in from reference TRBV7-9 and TRBJ2-3): DTGVSQNPRHKITKRGQNVTFRCDPISEHNRLYWYRQTLGQGPEFLTYFQNEAQLEKSRLLSDRFSAERPKGSFSTLEIQRTEQGDSAMYLCASSSPGTSAQYFGPGTRLTVL.

Details on this clone: The missing CDR3 end, 3 residues past where the read stops, is filled in from the germline J gene. The rearrangement joins TRBV5-1 to TRBJ2-3; D may be TRBD2 (6 bases). The germline gives CDR1 SGHRS, CDR2 YFSETQ. The V end lost 10 bases, the J end lost 0 bases, and 18 bases lay between the germline ends. There are 15 residues in the CDR3. The CDR3 DNA, read in part, is TGCGCCTCTACGCGGGCTAGCGCGAGCACAGATACG. Translation: CASTRASASTDT. The whole CDR3 reads CASTRASASTDTQYF.

For this clone: The read comes to an end 3 residues before the CDR3 does, leaving the germline J gene to fill in the end. The chain recombines TRBV7-9 with TRBJ1-2; D might be TRBD1 (5 bases). The CDR3 is 14 residues long. Germline CDR1 SEHNR, CDR2 FQNEAQ (reference sequence). This chain's CDR3 is CASSLAGRPDTYTF. The covered CDR3 bases are TGTGCCAGCAGCTTGGCGGGGCGCCCGGATACC.

Regarding this clone: Read sequence stops 3 residues before the CDR3 end, and the germline J gene provides the missing end. The chain combines TRBV7-6 with TRBJ2-5; no definite D call. Germline V CDR1 and CDR2: SGHVS, FNYEAQ. Trimming removed 3 bases at V and 7 bases at J, with 9 bases between. The CDR3 spans 12 residues. CDR3 loop: CASSLASGTQYF. The DNA read from the CDR3 is TGTGCCAGCAGCTTGGCCTCAGGGACC.

Notes on this clone: The sequenced fragment ends 3 residues before the CDR3 boundary, so the rest is inferred from the germline J gene. The sample carries other DNA sequences with the same CDR3. The gene calls are TRBV6-2 or TRBV6-3 and TRBJ1-3, with D possibly matching TRBD1 (5 bases). The CDR3 runs to 13 residues. In germline, CDR1 is MNHEY, CDR2 SVGEGT. Trimming took 7 bases from V and 2 from J, leaving 9 bases between them. Partial CDR3 DNA: TGTGCCAGCACCGCAGGGACTGGAAACACC. It encodes CASTAGTGNT. The CDR3 as a whole reads CASTAGTGNTIYF.

Comments on this clone: The read finishes 3 residues shy of the CDR3 end, and the germline J gene is used to complete it. The V gene is TRBV29-1, the J gene TRBJ1-2, with D possibly matching TRBD1 (6 bases). The CDR3 has 13 residues. Trimming stripped 6 bases from V and 4 bases from J, with 15 bases between. CDR1 and CDR2 from the germline V gene are SQVTM and ANQGSEA. The covered CDR3 bases are TGCAGCGTGGGGGACACCGGACTCTATGGC. It is translated as CSVGDTGLYG. The full-length CDR3 reads as CSVGDTGLYGYTF.

A word on this clone: The read falls 3 residues short of the CDR3 end, and the missing part is taken from the germline J gene. The rearrangement links TRBV18 to TRBJ1-2; D is ambiguous. Germline CDR1 reads KGHSH; CDR2 reads LQKENI. This CDR3 is built from 15 residues. The CDR3 sequence: CASSRTSGISYDYTF. The sequenced CDR3 bases are TGTGCCAGCTCACGGACTAGCGGGATTTCCTACGAC.

As to this clone: The sequence runs out 3 residues before the end of the CDR3; the remainder is reconstructed from the germline J gene. The chain is built from TRBV7-6 and TRBJ2-6; 7 nucleotides match TRBD1. Trimming at V came to 5 bases and at J to 3 bases, leaving 1 base not matched to a gene. The germline CDR1 and CDR2 sequences are SGHVS and FNYEAQ. The CDR3 has 14 amino acids. The sequenced CDR3 bases are TGTGCCAGCAGCGACAGGGTTGGGGCCAACGTC. Amino acids: CASSDRVGANV. The whole CDR3 protein is CASSDRVGANVLTF.

Notes on this clone: From the germline J gene comes the end of the CDR3, since the read stops 3 residues before it. J is TRBJ2-7 and V is TRBV13, with 9 bases fitting TRBD1. The CDR3 has 14 amino acids. The V and J ends lost 4 bases and 6 bases, in that order; junction bases with no gene match: 7. Germline V gives CDR1 PRHDT, CDR2 FYEKMQ (reference sequence). CDR3 loop: CASSWDRAPGEQYF. The sequenced CDR3 bases are TGTGCCAGCAGCTGGGACAGGGCCCCCGGCGAG. The whole variable domain, remainder taken from reference TRBV13 and TRBJ2-7, is AAGVIQSPRHLIKEKRETATLKCYPIPRHDTVYWYQQGPGQDPQFLISFYEKMQSDKGSIPDRFSAQQFSDYHSELNMSSLELGDSALYFCASSWDRAPGEQYFGPGTRLTVT.

A remark on this clone: The read comes to an end 3 residues before the CDR3 does, leaving the germline J gene to fill in the end. V gene TRBV7-8 combines with J gene TRBJ2-5; 10 nucleotides agree with TRBD1. Germline trimming cut 2 bases from V and 4 bases from J; bases unmatched to any gene: 10. The length of the CDR3 is 17 residues. The germline V gene has CDR1 SGHVS and CDR2 FQNEAQ. The CDR3 bases that were read are TGTGCCAGCAGCTTATGGCGACAGGGGGCGTTGAGAGAGACC. It encodes CASSLWRQGALRET. The full-length CDR3 reads as CASSLWRQGALRETQYF.

Concerning this clone itself: The read finishes 3 residues shy of the CDR3 end, and the germline J gene is used to complete it. V gene TRBV7-7 combines with J gene TRBJ2-1, with a tentative D call TRBD2 (6 bases). CDR1 is SSHAT and CDR2 is FNYEAQ in the germline V gene (reference sequence). The CDR3 spans 15 residues. The germline V and J ends were trimmed by 4 bases and 0 bases, with 10 bases remaining between them. CDR3 residues: CASSWGLSSYNEQFF. CDR3 DNA (partial): TGTGCCAGCAGCTGGGGACTGAGCTCCTACAATGAG.

Details on this clone: The read ends 3 residues shy of where the CDR3 ends; the end is completed using the germline J gene. The rearrangement links TRBV7-2 to TRBJ2-6; D call uncertain. This CDR3 has 11 residues. V was trimmed by 5 bases and J by 12 bases, leaving 8 bases between them. Germline V gene lookup returns CDR1 SGHTA and CDR2 FQGNSA. CDR3 in amino acids: CASSHSSVLTF. The sequenced part of the CDR3 DNA is TGTGCCAGCAGCCATAGCAGCGTC.

Concerning this clone itself: Sequencing ends 3 residues short of the CDR3 end; the germline J gene provides the rest. The chain carries TRBV2 and TRBJ1-1; possibly TRBD1 for D (6 bases). The CDR3 runs to 13 residues. The germline V gene has CDR1 SNHLY and CDR2 FYNNEI. The sequenced part of the CDR3 DNA is TGTGCCAGCAGCCAAGAGGGGGGGCGCGAG. Its translation is CASSQEGGRE. In full, the CDR3 reads CASSQEGGREAFF.

As regards this clone: The read stops 3 residues short of the end of the CDR3; the missing end is completed from the germline J gene. V usage is TRBV2 and J usage is TRBJ1-5; TRBD1 aligns across 9 bases. CDR1 is SNHLY and CDR2 is FYNNEI in the germline V gene. V lost 5 bases and J lost 5; bases outside the gene matches: 7. The CDR3 runs 15 residues. This chain's CDR3 is CASSIGQGSHQPQHF. The DNA read from the CDR3 is TGTGCCAGCAGTATCGGACAGGGGTCTCATCAGCCC.

About this clone: The observed sequence ends 3 residues before the CDR3 terminus, with the missing tail filled in from the germline J gene. The chain links TRBV5-3 to TRBJ2-4, with 8 bases lining up with TRBD1. TRBV5-3 is given ORF status, its function remaining uncertain. This CDR3 has 15 amino acids. V was clipped by 0 bases and J by 8 bases; unmatched bases: 7. The CDR3 DNA, read in part, is TGTGCCAGAAGCTTGGCCCTGGGACAGGCGGACATT. Translating gives CARSLALGQADI. In full, the CDR3 is CARSLALGQADIQYF.

Remarks on this clone: The read stops 3 residues short of the end of the CDR3; the missing end is completed from the germline J gene. This rearrangement joins TRBV20-1 to TRBJ2-3; TRBD2 agrees at 9 bases. The V gene end was trimmed by 3 bases and the J gene end by 0 bases; junction bases not matched to a gene: 7. The CDR3 loop spans 16 amino acids. Germline CDR1 is DFQATT and CDR2 is SNEGSKA (reference sequence). The CDR3 reads CSASDRLAESTDTQYF. The covered CDR3 bases are TGCAGTGCTAGCGACAGACTAGCGGAGAGCACAGATACG.

As for this clone: Read data end 3 residues before the CDR3 end; the end is taken from the germline J gene. This rearrangement joins TRBV5-6 to TRBJ1-1; possibly TRBD1 for D (6 bases). CDR1 SGHDT and CDR2 YYEEEE come from the germline V gene. Trimming took off 4 bases at V and 3 bases at J, with 13 bases between the two ends. CDR3 size: 14 residues. Partial CDR3 DNA: TGTGCCAGCAGCCGTCCGAGACAGGACACTGAA. It yields the protein CASSRPRQDTE. In full, the CDR3 reads CASSRPRQDTEAFF.

On this clone itself: The observed sequence ends 3 residues before the CDR3 terminus, with the missing tail filled in from the germline J gene. J is TRBJ2-1 and V is TRBV13; 10 nucleotides align to TRBD2. V was pared by 5 bases and J by 5 bases, with 6 bases of the junction left unmatched. CDR1 is PRHDT and CDR2 is FYEKMQ in the germline V gene (reference sequence). The CDR3 runs 15 residues. Incomplete CDR3 DNA: TGTGCCAGCAGCCCTACTAGCGGGATTGACAATGAG. Translating it yields CASSPTSGIDNE. The CDR3 as a whole reads CASSPTSGIDNEQFF.

Remarks on this clone: The read halts 3 residues ahead of the CDR3 end, with the missing end drawn from the germline J gene. The V and J genes are TRBV7-9 and TRBJ1-1; the match to TRBD1 covers 9 bases. From germline, CDR1 is SEHNR and CDR2 FQNEAQ (reference sequence). The CDR3 has 15 amino acids. V lost 6 bases to trimming and J lost 5 bases; unmatched junction nucleotides: 10. The sequenced part of the CDR3 DNA is TGTGCCAGCAGTTTACAGGGGGCGCTTTCGACTGAA. This sequence encodes CASSLQGALSTE. The whole CDR3 is CASSLQGALSTEAFF.

A word on this clone: The sequenced fragment ends 3 residues before the CDR3 boundary, so the rest is inferred from the germline J gene. The rearrangement links TRBV5-5 to TRBJ1-4; D remains ambiguous. This CDR3 region has 12 residues. Germline V lookup: CDR1 SGHKS, CDR2 YYEKEE (reference sequence). CDR3 region: CASSSPPRKLFF. The covered CDR3 bases are TGTGCCAGCAGCTCGCCCCCGAGGAAA.

Remarks on this clone: The read ends 3 residues early relative to the CDR3; the germline J gene fills the gap. V usage is TRBV2 and J usage is TRBJ1-5; the D gene is possibly TRBD1 (5 bases). Germline CDR1 is SNHLY and CDR2 is FYNNEI. V was clipped by 4 bases and J by 1 base, with 5 bases between them. The CDR3 is 13 residues long. The CDR3 DNA, read in part, is TGTGCCAGCAGTGGGGGCAGCAATCAGCCC. Its protein is CASSGGSNQP. The whole CDR3 sequence is CASSGGSNQPQHF. Full variable domain (outside the CDR3, taken from reference TRBV2 and TRBJ1-5): EPEVTQTPSHQVTQMGQEVILRCVPISNHLYFYWYRQILGQKVEFLVSFYNNEISEKSEIFDDQFSVERPDGSNFTLKIRSTKLEDSAMYFCASSGGSNQPQHFGDGTRLSIL.

As regards this clone: The CDR3 goes on 3 residues after the read ends, and that part is filled in from the germline J gene. The chain is built from TRBV2 and TRBJ2-3; 11 nucleotides line up with TRBD2. J was trimmed by 5 bases and V by 3 bases; bases with no gene match: 7. Germline V CDR1 and CDR2: SNHLY, FYNNEI. The CDR3 totals 16 residues. Incomplete CDR3 DNA: TGTGCCAGCAGTGAGCTAGCGGGAGGCCTACAAGATACG. This codes for CASSELAGGLQDT. The full CDR3 sequence reads CASSELAGGLQDTQYF.

The part of the CDR3 DNA that was read is TGTGCCTGGGGTAAAACAGGGGCGGGAACTGGGGCCAACGTA. Protein product: CAWGKTGAGTGANV. The whole CDR3 sequence reads CAWGKTGAGTGANVLFF. The J gene is TRBJ1-4, the V gene TRBV30; 7 nucleotides match TRBD1. The read terminates 3 residues before the CDR3 end, so the remaining end is supplied by the germline J gene. The CDR3 contains 17 residues. CDR1 is GTSNPN and CDR2 is SVGIG in the germline V gene (reference sequence).

A remark on this clone: The read gets to within 3 residues of the CDR3 end, and the germline J gene fills in the rest. The chain has TRBV19 and TRBJ2-3; D is perhaps TRBD1 (6 bases). The CDR3 sequence is 13 residues long. Germline loops: CDR1 LNHDA, CDR2 SQIVND (reference sequence). The CDR3 is CASSNRARETQYF. CDR3 bases read: TGTGCCAGTAGTAACAGGGCTCGAGAGACG.

As concerns this clone: The CDR3 extends 3 residues past the end of the read, so its final part is completed from the germline J gene. This chain connects TRBV7-9 to TRBJ1-2; 7 bases match TRBD1. CDR1 is SEHNR and CDR2 is FQNEAQ in the germline V gene (reference sequence). CDR3 length equals 14 residues. The sequenced part of the CDR3 DNA is TGTGCCAGCAGTCCCGCAGGAGGGGGCGGCGGC. It translates to CASSPAGGGGG. The whole CDR3 protein reads CASSPAGGGGGYTF.

Details on this clone: Coverage ceases 3 residues before the CDR3 finishes, and the germline J gene fills in the end. The chain is built from TRBV7-9 and TRBJ2-5; the match to TRBD1 covers 7 bases. The CDR3 length is 14 residues. V was pared by 4 bases and J by 3 bases, with 5 bases of the junction left unmatched. Germline V lookup: CDR1 SEHNR, CDR2 FQNEAQ (reference sequence). CDR3 DNA, as far as it was read: TGTGCCAGCAGCTCAAGGGGGCACGAAGAGACC. Its translation: CASSSRGHEET. Given in full, the CDR3 is CASSSRGHEETQYF.

With regard to this clone: Sequencing ends 3 residues short of the CDR3 end; the germline J gene provides the rest. The chain is built from TRBV5-8 and TRBJ2-3; weak D call: TRBD2 (5 bases). Trimming pared 4 bases from V and 1 base from J, leaving 10 bases between. Germline V gives CDR1 SGHTS, CDR2 YDEGEE. CDR3 size: 14 residues. The CDR3 loop is CASSPLRGTDTQYF. The sequenced part of the CDR3 DNA is TGTGCCAGCAGCCCCCTGAGGGGCACAGATACG.

As regards this clone: The read halts 3 residues ahead of the CDR3 end, with the missing end drawn from the germline J gene. The chain has TRBV29-1 and TRBJ1-2; 8 bases agree with TRBD1. The germline gives CDR1 SQVTM, CDR2 ANQGSEA. CDR3 size: 17 residues. V was pared by 0 bases and J by 4 bases, with 13 bases of the junction left unmatched. CDR3 residues: CSVEEPNPDRALYGYTF. CDR3 bases read: TGCAGCGTTGAAGAGCCAAACCCGGACAGGGCCCTCTATGGC.

Concerning this clone itself: The read finishes 3 residues shy of the CDR3 end, and the germline J gene is used to complete it. This chain joins TRBV10-3 and TRBJ2-3, with 7 bases lining up with TRBD2. The germline V gene has CDR1 ENHRY and CDR2 SYGVKD. CDR3 length: 13 amino acids. The V and J ends lost 8 bases and 1 base, in that order; junction bases with no gene match: 3. The sequenced CDR3 bases are TGTGCCATCGGGGCGGGGGGCACAGATACG. Translation gives CAIGAGGTDT. The complete CDR3 sequence is CAIGAGGTDTQYF.